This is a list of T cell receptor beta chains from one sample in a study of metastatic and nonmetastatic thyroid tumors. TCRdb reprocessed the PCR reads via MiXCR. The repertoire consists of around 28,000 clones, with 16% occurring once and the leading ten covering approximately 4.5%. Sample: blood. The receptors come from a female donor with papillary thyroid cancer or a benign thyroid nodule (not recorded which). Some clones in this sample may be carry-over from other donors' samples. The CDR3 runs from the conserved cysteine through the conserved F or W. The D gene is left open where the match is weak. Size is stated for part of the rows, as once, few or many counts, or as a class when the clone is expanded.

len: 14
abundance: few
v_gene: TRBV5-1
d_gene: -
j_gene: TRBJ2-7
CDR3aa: CASSLSVQVYEQYF
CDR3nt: TGCGCCAGCAGCTTATCAGTCCAGGTCTACGAGCAGTACTTC

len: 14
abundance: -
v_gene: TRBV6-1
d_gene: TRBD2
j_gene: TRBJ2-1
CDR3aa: CASTRTSGTGDQFF
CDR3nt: TGTGCCAGCACCCGGACTAGCGGCACGGGCGACCAGTTCTTC

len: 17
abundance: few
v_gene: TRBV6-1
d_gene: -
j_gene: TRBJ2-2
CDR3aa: CASIRMGEGVGTGELFF
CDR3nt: TGTGCCAGCATCAGAATGGGGGAAGGGGTTGGTACCGGGGAGCTGTTTTTT

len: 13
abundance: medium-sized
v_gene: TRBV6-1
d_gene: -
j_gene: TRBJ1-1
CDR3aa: CASSFTGKSEAFF
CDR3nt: TGTGCCAGCAGTTTTACAGGGAAATCTGAAGCTTTCTTT

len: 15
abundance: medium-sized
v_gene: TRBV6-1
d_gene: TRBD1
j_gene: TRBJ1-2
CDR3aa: CASSEAADRGMGYTF
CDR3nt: TGTGCCAGCAGTGAAGCCGCGGACAGGGGGATGGGCTACACCTTC

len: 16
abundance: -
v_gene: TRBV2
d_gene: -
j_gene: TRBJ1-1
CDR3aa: CASSEGAVDSYTEAFF
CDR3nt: TGTGCCAGCAGTGAAGGCGCAGTGGACTCTTACACTGAAGCTTTCTTT

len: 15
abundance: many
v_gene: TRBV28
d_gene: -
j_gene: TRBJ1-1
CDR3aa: CASNLPSPQGTEAFF
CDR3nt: TGTGCCAGCAACCTTCCAAGCCCCCAGGGCACTGAAGCTTTCTTT

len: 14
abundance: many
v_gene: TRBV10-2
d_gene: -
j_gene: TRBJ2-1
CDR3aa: CASQRGGSNNEQFF
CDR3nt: TGCGCCAGCCAGAGGGGGGGGTCAAACAATGAGCAGTTCTTC

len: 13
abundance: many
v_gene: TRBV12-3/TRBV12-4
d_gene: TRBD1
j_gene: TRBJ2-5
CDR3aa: CASSPTGQQTQYF
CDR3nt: TGTGCCAGCAGTCCAACGGGACAGCAGACCCAGTACTTC

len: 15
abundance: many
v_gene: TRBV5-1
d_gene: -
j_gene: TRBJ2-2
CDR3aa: CASSRGTGNTGELFF
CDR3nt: TGCGCCAGCAGCCGGGGGACTGGGAACACCGGGGAGCTGTTTTTT

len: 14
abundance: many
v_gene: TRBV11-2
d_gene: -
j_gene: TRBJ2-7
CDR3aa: CASSLDWVAYEQYF
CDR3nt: TGTGCCAGCAGCTTAGATTGGGTAGCCTACGAGCAGTACTTC

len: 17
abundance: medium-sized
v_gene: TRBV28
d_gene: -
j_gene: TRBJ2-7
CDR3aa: CASSYNPLGVSRDEQYF
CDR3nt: TGTGCCAGCAGTTATAATCCTCTCGGGGTATCCCGGGACGAGCAGTACTTC

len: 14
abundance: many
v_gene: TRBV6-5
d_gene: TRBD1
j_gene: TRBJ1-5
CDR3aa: CASSYRGRSQPQHF
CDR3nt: TGTGCCAGCAGTTACAGGGGGCGAAGTCAGCCCCAGCATTTT

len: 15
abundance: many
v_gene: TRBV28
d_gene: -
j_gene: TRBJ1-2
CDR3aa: CASSTPTGRADGYTF
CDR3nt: TGTGCCAGCAGTACCCCAACGGGGAGGGCGGATGGCTACACCTTC

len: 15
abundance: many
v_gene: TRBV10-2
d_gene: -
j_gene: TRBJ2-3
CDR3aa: CASSESGDYTGTQYF
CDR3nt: TGCGCCAGCAGTGAGTCGGGAGACTACACGGGTACGCAGTATTTT

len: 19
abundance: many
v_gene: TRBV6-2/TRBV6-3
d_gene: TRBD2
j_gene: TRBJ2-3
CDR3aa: CASSTSPSGGSWMVDTQYF
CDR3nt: TGTGCCAGCAGTACCTCGCCTAGCGGGGGGTCGTGGATGGTAGATACGCAGTATTTT

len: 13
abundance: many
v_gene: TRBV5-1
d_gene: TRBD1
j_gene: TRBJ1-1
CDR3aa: CASSGTDRTEAFF
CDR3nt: TGCGCCAGCAGCGGGACAGATCGCACTGAAGCTTTCTTT

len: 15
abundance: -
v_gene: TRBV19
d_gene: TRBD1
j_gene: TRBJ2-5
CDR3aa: CASSVGTGVGETQYF
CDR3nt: TGTGCCAGTAGTGTTGGGACAGGGGTTGGGGAGACCCAGTACTTC